This T cell receptor (beta chain) originates from a study of T-cell memory formation after mild COVID-19. Study background: Across donors, TCR clusters were largely donor specific.

A word on this clonotype: Its antigen is still unknown.

Each CDR3 protein is one row after TCRdb ran MiXCR on the 5' RACE reads. The sample lists 250,000 to 300,000 distinct CDR3 sequences, under 20% seen once, with roughly 20% in the top ten. General study points: Most CD4+ clones that shrank were in CM and EM, while CD8+ ones turned up in EMRA. Clones shrinking between day 15 and 85 showed a balanced CD4/CD8 split, and those that grew later tilted toward CD4+. The study detected some responding clones in pre-infection memory, suggesting cross-reactive memory joined.

V was clipped by 6 bases and J by 7 bases, with 19 bases between them. This CDR3 is built from 15 residues. Germline-derived CDR1 and CDR2 are MNHNS and SASEGT. Material: PBMCs or a T cell subset sorted from them (not recorded which). The chain joins TRBV6-1 to TRBJ1-5; D is possibly TRBD1 (5 bases). The source is a man aged 18 to 29 who had mild COVID-19 (a few samples of this study predate the infection). Cell type and time point are not known. CDR3 sequence reads: CASRTDRRFAQPQHF. The CDR3 DNA reads as TGTGCCAGCAGGACTGACAGACGATTTGCCCAGCCCCAGCATTTT.